These 30 T cell receptor beta chains originate from one sample sequenced in a study of glioma-infiltrating T cells. The iRepertoire nested amplicon-rescue multiplex PCR amplified TCR alpha and beta CDR3s from RNA. TCRdb passed the multiplex PCR reads through MiXCR, listing each CDR3 protein once. Here the sample spans 400,000 or so distinct CDR3 sequences, more than 35% being singletons. Specimen: glioma tissue, nonneoplastic brain tissue, or PBMCs (not recorded which). These TCRs come from a human donor with low-grade glioma or glioblastoma, undergoing nonglioma brain surgery, or in good health (not recorded which).

The table lists this clonotype with a count of one. One junction end does not reproduce the germline sequence, and a read error may be involved. The V gene is TRBV20-1, the J gene TRBJ2-7, with D perhaps TRBD1 (6 bases). Germline-derived CDR1 and CDR2 are DFQATT and SNEGSKA (reference sequence). This CDR3 has 15 amino acids. The chain's CDR3 is CSARFLTGSPYEHYF. The DNA for the CDR3 is TGCAGTGCTAGGTTCCTGACAGGCAGTCCCTACGAGCATTACTTC.

This clonotype was recorded only once. Its ends do not fully match the called genes, so a read error is possible. The genes are TRBV6-6 and TRBJ2-7; 10 bases are shared with TRBD1. Germline assignment: CDR1 MNHNY and CDR2 SVGAGI (reference sequence). The CDR3 sequence is 15 residues long. CDR3 sequence reads: CACSRPGTGVYEQYF. The CDR3 coding sequence is TGTGCCTGCAGTCGTCCGGGGACAGGGGTGTACGAGCAGTACTTC.

Remarks on this clonotype: A much larger clone differs by one base, so this may be a read error. The J gene is TRBJ2-1, the V gene TRBV28; possibly TRBD1 for D (5 bases). The CDR3 loop spans 14 amino acids. Germline-derived CDR1 and CDR2 are MDHEN and SYDVKM. CDR3 region: CAGSRTGLYNEQFF. The DNA for the CDR3 is TGTGCCGGCAGCCGCACAGGCCTATACAATGAGCAGTTCTTC.

The genes are TRBV29-1 and TRBJ2-7; D might be TRBD1 (6 bases). This CDR3 has 11 residues. Germline CDR1 SQVTM, CDR2 ANQGSEA. Trimming took 7 bases from V and 2 from J, leaving 9 bases between them. CDR3 nucleotide sequence: TGCAGCGGAGGGGGAACCTACGAGCAGTACTTC. Amino acids: CSGGGTYEQYF.

Only a few counts were recorded for this clonotype. J is TRBJ2-7 and V is TRBV4-3; D may be TRBD1 or TRBD2 (5 bases each). V lost 0 bases and J lost 2, with 17 bases in between. Germline V gene data show CDR1 as LGHNA and CDR2 as YSLEER. The CDR3 extends over 17 amino acids. The CDR3 DNA is TGCGCCAGCAGCCAAGATGTCTACCGGGGCAGAACCTACGAGCAGTACTTC. This codes for CASSQDVYRGRTYEQYF.

V is TRBV20-1 and J is TRBJ2-3, with D tentatively TRBD2 (6 bases). Trimming removed 2 bases at V and 0 bases at J, with 9 bases between. The germline V gene has CDR1 DFQATT and CDR2 SNEGSKA (reference sequence). There are 14 residues in the CDR3. Here the CDR3 DNA reads TGCAGTGCTAGACGTGGACTAAGCACAGATACGCAGTATTTT. Amino acids: CSARRGLSTDTQYF.

At least ten counts were recorded for this clonotype. This chain links TRBV20-1 with TRBJ1-1; TRBD1 matches at 7 bases. The germline gives CDR1 DFQATT, CDR2 SNEGSKA (reference sequence). Trimming took 4 bases from V and 1 from J; bases not matched to a gene: 3. This CDR3 is built from 13 residues. The CDR3 reads CSATTGKNTEAFF. CDR3 coding DNA: TGCAGTGCTACGACAGGGAAGAACACTGAAGCTTTCTTT.

Written as DNA, the CDR3 is TGTACCAGCAGCTGGACCGGGACTGGGTACGGAAAACTGTTTTTT. This codes for CTSSWTGTGYGKLFF. The rearrangement uses TRBV7-2 and TRBJ1-4; the D gene is possibly TRBD1 (5 bases). The CDR3 consists of 15 residues. The germline V gene encodes CDR1 SGHTA and CDR2 FQGNSA. Trimming stripped 4 bases from V and 10 bases from J, with 19 bases between.

V and J are TRBV3-1 and TRBJ1-3; D is unresolved. CDR3 length equals 11 residues. V was clipped by 1 base and J by 8 bases, with 3 bases between them. CDR1 is LGHDT and CDR2 is YNNKEL in the germline V gene (reference sequence). The CDR3 coding sequence is TGTGCCAGCAGCCAAGCGGACACCATATATTTT. This codes for CASSQADTIYF. Using reference TRBV3-1 and TRBJ1-3 for the parts outside the CDR3, the full variable domain is DTAVSQTPKYLVTQMGNDKSIKCEQNLGHDTMYWYKQDSKKFLKIMFSYNNKELIINETVPNRFSPKSPDKAHLNLHINSLELGDSAVYFCASSQADTIYFGEGSWLTVV.

This clonotype has only a few counts. CDR3 sequence reads: CASSYEREGLIRINEQFF. CDR3 coding DNA: TGTGCCAGCAGTTACGAGCGGGAGGGCCTTATTAGAATTAATGAGCAGTTCTTC. This rearrangement joins TRBV6-2 or TRBV6-3 to TRBJ2-1, with 10 bases fitting TRBD2. With V trimmed by 2 bases and J by 7 bases, 14 bases remained unmatched. Per the germline V gene, CDR1 is MNHEY and CDR2 is SVGEGT. The CDR3 has 18 amino acids.

The rearrangement uses TRBV7-2 and TRBJ1-3; a weak D match, TRBD1 (5 bases). V lost 5 bases and J 0 bases, leaving 17 bases between the germline ends. The CDR3 is 17 residues long. Germline CDR1 is SGHTA and CDR2 is FQGNSA. CDR3 residues: CASSLAGTTNSGNTIYF. CDR3 DNA: TGTGCCAGCAGCCTGGCCGGGACTACTAACTCTGGAAACACCATATATTTT.

This clonotype appeared a few times. This chain connects TRBV7-2 to TRBJ2-7; 10 bases map to TRBD2. Germline values: CDR1 SGHTA, CDR2 FQGNSA. V trimming: 4 bases; J trimming: 6 bases; junction bases outside the gene matches: 6. The CDR3 consists of 14 residues. The CDR3 nucleotides are TGTGCCAGCAGCTCTGGACTAGCGGAGACCGAGCAGTACTTC. This gives the protein CASSSGLAETEQYF.

This clonotype was recorded many times. Here the CDR3 reads CSALPDPYTEAFF. The CDR3, as DNA: TGCAGTGCATTACCCGACCCTTACACTGAAGCTTTCTTT. The chain has TRBV20-1 and TRBJ1-1; D ambiguous. Germline values: CDR1 DFQATT, CDR2 SNEGSKA (reference sequence). V was clipped by 6 bases and J by 3 bases, with 14 bases between them. The CDR3 consists of 13 residues.

This clonotype showed up just a few times. The V gene is TRBV7-2, the J gene TRBJ2-7, with 8 bases aligning to TRBD2. The CDR3 is made up of 15 amino acids. Germline V CDR1 and CDR2: SGHTA, FQGNSA. Germline trimming cut 5 bases from V and 2 bases from J; bases unmatched to any gene: 8. This chain's CDR3 is CASSLTSGKTYEQYF. CDR3 DNA sequence: TGTGCCAGCAGCCTCACTAGCGGTAAAACCTACGAGCAGTACTTC.

Ten or more counts support this clonotype. CDR3 bases: TGCAGTGCTCCCGGGGGAGAGACCCAGTACTTC. Translated: CSAPGGETQYF. The V and J genes are TRBV20-1 and TRBJ2-5; D might be TRBD2 (6 bases). This CDR3 region has 11 residues. Germline V lookup: CDR1 DFQATT, CDR2 SNEGSKA (reference sequence). Trimming took off 5 bases at V and 4 bases at J, with 8 bases between the two ends.

Only one count was recorded for this clonotype. A much larger clonotype is one base distant, so this may be a read error. The chain couples TRBV27 to TRBJ2-1; possibly TRBD1 for D (5 bases). Germline-derived CDR1 and CDR2 are MNHEY and SMNVEV (reference sequence). This CDR3 has 14 residues. Here the CDR3 reads CASSLSQGYNERFF. In DNA form, the CDR3 reads TGTGCCAGCAGTTTATCCCAGGGCTACAATGAGCGGTTCTTC.

This chain joins TRBV20-1 and TRBJ2-3, with 9 nucleotides matching TRBD2. This CDR3 is built from 16 residues. V gave up 1 base and J gave up 14 bases; unmatched junction bases: 19. From germline, CDR1 is DFQATT and CDR2 SNEGSKA (reference sequence). The chain's CDR3 is CSARVPSGISPGELYF. DNA of the CDR3: TGCAGTGCTAGAGTACCTAGCGGGATTTCACCCGGGGAGCTGTATTTT.

This clonotype was counted ten times or more. The chain combines TRBV2 with TRBJ2-3; 7 bases line up with TRBD1. The CDR3 covers 13 residues. V lost 6 bases, J lost 5 bases, and 5 bases stayed unmatched. Germline CDR1 and CDR2: SNHLY and FYNNEI. Here the CDR3 DNA reads TGTGCCAGCAGGACAGGGTTAGAAGATACGCAGTATTTT. Translated: CASRTGLEDTQYF.

The chain is built from TRBV7-2 and TRBJ1-5; tentative D call: TRBD1 (5 bases). Germline V gives CDR1 SGHTA, CDR2 FQGNSA. The CDR3 runs 15 residues. V was pared by 2 bases and J by 5 bases, with 13 bases between. This CDR3 is CASSLRRGGDQPQHF. The DNA of the CDR3 is TGTGCCAGCAGCTTACGACGGGGGGGGGATCAGCCCCAGCATTTT.

The J gene is TRBJ2-7, the V gene TRBV12-3 or TRBV12-4, with 11 bases matching TRBD2. The CDR3 sequence is 15 residues long. Germline trimming cut 1 base from V and 3 bases from J; bases unmatched to any gene: 2. The CDR3 loop is CASSLGLAGIYEQYF. The CDR3 DNA reads TGTGCCAGCAGTTTAGGACTAGCGGGGATCTACGAGCAGTACTTC.

This clonotype has more than one count but fewer than ten. The chain combines TRBV10-3 with TRBJ2-7, with D hard to call. V was clipped by 0 bases and J by 0 bases, with 18 bases between them. Germline assignment: CDR1 ENHRY and CDR2 SYGVKD. CDR3 size: 18 residues. This CDR3 reads CAISESVLFGPSSYEQYF. The CDR3 region has the DNA TGTGCCATCAGTGAGTCGGTTTTGTTTGGCCCCAGCTCCTACGAGCAGTACTTC.

This clonotype was observed at least ten times. The rearrangement joins TRBV6-1 to TRBJ2-7; 11 nucleotides line up with TRBD2. Looked up from germline, CDR1 is MNHNS and CDR2 is SASEGT. This CDR3 is 17 amino acids long. With 5 bases clipped from V and 0 bases from J, the junction kept 9 bases outside the gene matches. The CDR3 DNA is TGTGCCAGCAGTTCCCTCTCACTAGCGGGAGTCTCCTACGAGCAGTACTTC. Its protein is CASSSLSLAGVSYEQYF.

The chain links TRBV20-1 to TRBJ2-7, with D tentatively TRBD2 (5 bases). V lost 7 bases and J 4 bases, leaving 14 bases between the germline ends. This CDR3 has 12 amino acids. In germline, CDR1 is DFQATT, CDR2 SNEGSKA (reference sequence). DNA of the CDR3: TGCAGTGTTAGGTCGGTAGCGTACGAGCAGTACTTC. Translation: CSVRSVAYEQYF.

The V gene is TRBV18, the J gene TRBJ1-2; maybe TRBD1 (6 bases). With 5 bases removed from V and 0 bases from J, the gap between germline ends came to 16 bases. The V gene's germline CDR1 is KGHSH and CDR2 LQKENI. The CDR3 contains 16 residues. CDR3 in amino acids: CASSSSGTPANYGYTF. The CDR3 DNA follows: TGTGCCAGCTCATCGTCCGGGACACCAGCTAACTATGGCTACACCTTC.

In regard to this clonotype: A much larger clonotype is one base distant, so this may be a read error. The chain combines TRBV27 with TRBJ2-1, with 9 bases identical to TRBD1. Germline CDR1 MNHEY, CDR2 SMNVEV (reference sequence). CDR3 size: 15 residues. CDR3 region: CACSLWGQGVDEQFF. The DNA for the CDR3 is TGTGCCTGCAGTTTGTGGGGACAGGGAGTGGATGAGCAGTTCTTC.

As regards this clonotype: A much larger clonotype is one base distant, so this may be a read error. The CDR3 DNA reads TGTGCCAGCAGTTACTCCCAGTACAATGAGCGGTTCTTC. It codes for CASSYSQYNERFF. The rearrangement joins TRBV6-5 to TRBJ2-1; D gene uncertain. Germline assignment: CDR1 MNHEY and CDR2 SVGAGI. The CDR3 extends over 13 amino acids.

The chain uses TRBV14 and TRBJ1-1, with a tentative D call TRBD1 (5 bases). This CDR3 contains 15 residues. Germline V lookup: CDR1 SGHDN, CDR2 FVKESK. Deletions cut 7 bases from V and 0 bases from J, with 15 bases between. CDR3 residues: CASTPWGTLNTEAFF. The CDR3, as DNA: TGTGCCAGCACCCCCTGGGGGACCCTGAACACTGAAGCTTTCTTT.

This clonotype was picked up many times. This chain joins TRBV7-2 and TRBJ2-7; TRBD2 agrees at 7 bases. Germline V gene data show CDR1 as SGHTA and CDR2 as FQGNSA. With 1 base clipped from V and 7 bases from J, the junction kept 4 bases outside the gene matches. CDR3 length equals 13 residues. The CDR3 coding sequence is TGTGCCAGCAGCTTAGATGCCGGGAGGGAGCAGTACTTC. Protein product: CASSLDAGREQYF.

The chain links TRBV3-1 to TRBJ1-5; D is unclear. V dropped 4 bases and J dropped 1 base, with 8 bases sitting between them. The germline V gene has CDR1 LGHDT and CDR2 YNNKEL (reference sequence). CDR3 size: 14 residues. CDR3 coding DNA: TGTGCCAGCAGCCCCACAATGAGCAATCAGCCCCAGCATTTT. Its translation: CASSPTMSNQPQHF.

This clonotype was counted at least ten times. The chain is built from TRBV27 and TRBJ1-3; D is undetermined. CDR3 size: 13 residues. The V gene lost 5 bases and the J gene lost 7 bases, with 12 bases spanning the gap. CDR1 is MNHEY and CDR2 is SMNVEV in the germline V gene (reference sequence). The CDR3 nucleotides read TGTGCCAGCAGTCCAATCTTTGGGAACACCATATATTTT. Protein sequence: CASSPIFGNTIYF.